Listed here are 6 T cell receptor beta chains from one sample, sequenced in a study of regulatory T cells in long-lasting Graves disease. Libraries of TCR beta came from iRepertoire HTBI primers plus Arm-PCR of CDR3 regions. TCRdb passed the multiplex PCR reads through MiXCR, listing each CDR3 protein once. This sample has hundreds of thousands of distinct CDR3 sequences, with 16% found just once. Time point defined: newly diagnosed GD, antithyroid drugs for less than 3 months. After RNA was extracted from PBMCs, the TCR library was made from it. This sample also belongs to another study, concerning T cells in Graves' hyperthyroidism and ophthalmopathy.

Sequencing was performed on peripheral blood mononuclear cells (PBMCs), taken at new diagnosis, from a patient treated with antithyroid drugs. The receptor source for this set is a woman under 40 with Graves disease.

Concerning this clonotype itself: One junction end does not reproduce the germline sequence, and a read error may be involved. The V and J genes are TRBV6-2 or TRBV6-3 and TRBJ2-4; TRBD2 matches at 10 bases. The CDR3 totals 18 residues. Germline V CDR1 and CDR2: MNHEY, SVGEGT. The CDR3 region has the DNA TGTGCCAGCAATTACTCACCAGAGCTAGCGGGAGAAGCGGACATTCAGTACTTC. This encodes CASNYSPELAGEADIQYF.

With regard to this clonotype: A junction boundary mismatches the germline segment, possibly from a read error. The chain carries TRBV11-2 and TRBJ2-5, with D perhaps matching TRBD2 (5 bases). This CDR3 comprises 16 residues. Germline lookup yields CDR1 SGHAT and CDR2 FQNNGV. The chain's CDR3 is CASTLKGDGLQETQYF. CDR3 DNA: TGTGCCAGCACCTTAAAGGGAGACGGTCTCCAAGAGACCCAGTACTTC.

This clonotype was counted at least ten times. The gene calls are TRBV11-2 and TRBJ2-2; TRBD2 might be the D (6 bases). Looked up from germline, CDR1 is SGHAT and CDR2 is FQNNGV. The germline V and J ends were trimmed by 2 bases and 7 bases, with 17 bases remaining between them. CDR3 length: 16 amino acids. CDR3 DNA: TGTGCCAGCAGCTTATTGGGGGGAGTCGATGGCGGGGAGCTGTTTTTT. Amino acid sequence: CASSLLGGVDGGELFF.

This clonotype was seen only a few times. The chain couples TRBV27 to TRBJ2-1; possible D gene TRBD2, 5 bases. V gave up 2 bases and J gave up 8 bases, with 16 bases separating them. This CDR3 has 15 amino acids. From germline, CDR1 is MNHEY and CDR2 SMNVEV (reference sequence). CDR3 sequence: CASSLIPPGSHEQFF. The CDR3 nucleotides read TGTGCCAGCAGTTTAATCCCCCCTGGGAGCCATGAGCAGTTCTTC.

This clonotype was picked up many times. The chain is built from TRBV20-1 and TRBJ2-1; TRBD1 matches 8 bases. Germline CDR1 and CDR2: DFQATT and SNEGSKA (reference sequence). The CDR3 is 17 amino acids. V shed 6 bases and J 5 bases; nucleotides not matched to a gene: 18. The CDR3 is CSAGDRSWGQKNNEQFF. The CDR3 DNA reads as TGCAGTGCGGGGGACAGGTCTTGGGGACAGAAAAACAATGAGCAGTTCTTC.

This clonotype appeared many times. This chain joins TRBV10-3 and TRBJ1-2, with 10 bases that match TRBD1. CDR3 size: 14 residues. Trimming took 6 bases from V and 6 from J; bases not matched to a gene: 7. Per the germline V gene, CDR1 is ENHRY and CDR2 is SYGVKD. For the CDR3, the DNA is TGTGCCATCAGCGGGACAGGGGAAGGAAATGGCTACACCTTC. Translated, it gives CAISGTGEGNGYTF.